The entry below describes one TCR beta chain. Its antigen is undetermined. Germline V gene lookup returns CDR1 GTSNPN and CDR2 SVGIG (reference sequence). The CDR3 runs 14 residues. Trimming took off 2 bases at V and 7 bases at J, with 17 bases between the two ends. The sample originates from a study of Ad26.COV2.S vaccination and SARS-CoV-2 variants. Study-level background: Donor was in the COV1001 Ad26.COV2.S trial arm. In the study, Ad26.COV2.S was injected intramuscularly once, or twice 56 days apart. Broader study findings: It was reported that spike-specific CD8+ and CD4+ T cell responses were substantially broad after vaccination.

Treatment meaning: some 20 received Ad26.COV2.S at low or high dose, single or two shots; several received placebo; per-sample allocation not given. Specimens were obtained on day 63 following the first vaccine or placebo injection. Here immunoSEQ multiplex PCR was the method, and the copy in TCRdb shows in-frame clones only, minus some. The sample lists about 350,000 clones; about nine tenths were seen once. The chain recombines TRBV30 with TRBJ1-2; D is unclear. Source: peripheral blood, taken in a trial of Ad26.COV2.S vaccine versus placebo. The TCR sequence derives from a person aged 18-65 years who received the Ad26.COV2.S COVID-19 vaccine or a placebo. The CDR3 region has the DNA TGTGCCTGGAGTCTGACGGGGTTCGCAAGTGGCTACACCTTC. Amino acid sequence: CAWSLTGFASGYTF.